These 18 T cell receptor beta chains originate from one sample sequenced in a study of T cells in Graves' hyperthyroidism and ophthalmopathy. RNA transcripts served as the template for amplifying TCR beta CDR3 regions. A set of HTBI primers served as the primers for a first-round RT-PCR of the TCR CDR3. TCRdb re-called the multiplex PCR reads with MiXCR, one entry per CDR3 protein. Of a few hundred thousand distinct CDR3 sequences listed, roughly 15% are singletons. The specimen sequenced was blood. These TCRs come from a woman under 30 with Graves' hyperthyroidism.

In the case of this clonotype: This may be a read error, as it is one base from a much larger clone. This CDR3 is missing its conserved last phenylalanine or tryptophan, likely due to a read error. This chain joins TRBV30 and TRBJ2-5; the D gene is possibly TRBD2 (6 bases). V was cut by 3 bases and J by 4 bases, with 15 bases left in between. This CDR3 region has 14 residues. Germline V lookup: CDR1 GTSNPN, CDR2 SVGIG (reference sequence). CDR3 protein: CAWRAGWNRETQYS. CDR3 nucleotides: TGTGCCTGGAGGGCGGGGTGGAACAGAGAGACCCAGTACTCC.

This clonotype was counted many times. This chain uses TRBV9 with TRBJ2-6; D may be TRBD2 (6 bases). The CDR3 is 16 residues long. V was trimmed by 3 bases and J by 2 bases, leaving 12 bases between them. In germline, CDR1 is SGDLS, CDR2 YYNGEE. CDR3 sequence: CASSATLATGANVLTF. The DNA of the CDR3 is TGTGCCAGCAGCGCCACTCTAGCGACTGGGGCCAACGTCCTGACTTTC. The full variable domain, its missing parts supplied by reference TRBV9 and TRBJ2-6, is DSGVTQTPKHLITATGQRVTLRCSPRSGDLSVYWYQQSLDQGLQFLIQYYNGEERAKGNILERFSAQQFPDLHSELNLSSLELGDSALYFCASSATLATGANVLTFGAGSRLTVL.

This clonotype came up a few times. V usage is TRBV5-1 and J usage is TRBJ2-5; no firm D call. The CDR3 spans 13 residues. Between the trimmed V and J ends, which lost 4 bases and 2 bases, there was a span of 9 bases. Germline CDR1 reads SGHRS; CDR2 reads YFSETQ. DNA of the CDR3: TGCGCCAGCAGCGCCGGAAGTCAAGAGACCCAGTACTTC. Its protein is CASSAGSQETQYF. Full variable domain (rest looked up from reference TRBV5-1 and TRBJ2-5): KAGVTQTPRYLIKTRGQQVTLSCSPISGHRSVSWYQQTPGQGLQFLFEYFSETQRNKGNFPGRFSGRQFSNSRSEMNVSTLELGDSALYLCASSAGSQETQYFGPGTRLLVL.

The rearrangement links TRBV27 to TRBJ2-1, with 14 bases identical to TRBD2. This CDR3 has 16 residues. The V gene end was trimmed by 5 bases and the J gene end by 7 bases; junction bases not matched to a gene: 7. The germline gives CDR1 MNHEY, CDR2 SMNVEV (reference sequence). This chain's CDR3 is CASSRRLAGGVNEQFF. CDR3 DNA: TGTGCCAGCAGTCGAAGACTAGCGGGAGGGGTAAATGAGCAGTTCTTC.

The chain combines TRBV5-1 with TRBJ1-6, with 8 bases that match TRBD1. This CDR3 contains 16 residues. J was trimmed by 7 bases and V by 4 bases; bases with no gene match: 10. Germline values: CDR1 SGHRS, CDR2 YFSETQ. The CDR3 DNA follows: TGCGCCAGCAGCCTAAAGGTGACAGGGGACAATTCACCCCTCCACTTT. This codes for CASSLKVTGDNSPLHF.

This clonotype came up many times. The gene calls are TRBV18 and TRBJ1-1; D gene ambiguous. This CDR3 is 15 amino acids long. Germline loops: CDR1 KGHSH, CDR2 LQKENI. Trimming removed 3 bases from V and 3 bases from J, with 14 bases in between. CDR3 region: CASSPQPARDTEAFF. The DNA of the CDR3 is TGTGCCAGCTCACCCCAACCCGCGAGGGACACTGAAGCTTTCTTT. The whole variable domain, remainder taken from reference TRBV18 and TRBJ1-1, is NAGVMQNPRHLVRRRGQEARLRCSPMKGHSHVYWYRQLPEEGLKFMVYLQKENIIDESGMPKERFSAEFPKEGPSILRIQQVVRGDSAAYFCASSPQPARDTEAFFGQGTRLTVV.

The chain employs TRBV20-1 and TRBJ1-2; D is perhaps TRBD1 (5 bases). The CDR3 has 12 amino acids. The V gene's germline CDR1 is DFQATT and CDR2 SNEGSKA (reference sequence). V was trimmed by 6 bases and J by 8 bases, leaving 16 bases between them. CDR3 sequence reads: CSASGAFGGYTF. CDR3 nucleotide sequence: TGCAGTGCCTCCGGGGCCTTTGGAGGCTACACCTTC.

This clonotype was picked up many times. This chain joins TRBV5-1 and TRBJ1-1; D might be TRBD1 (5 bases). Germline values: CDR1 SGHRS, CDR2 YFSETQ. V was clipped by 4 bases and J by 4 bases, with 17 bases between them. The CDR3 is made up of 15 amino acids. CDR3 coding DNA: TGCGCCAGCAGCCCTTATGAGGGGACCGGCACTGAAGCTTTCTTT. It is translated as CASSPYEGTGTEAFF.

The chain links TRBV4-3 to TRBJ2-5; D unclear. V gave up 4 bases and J gave up 1 base, with 13 bases separating them. Germline CDR1 and CDR2: LGHNA and YSLEER. The CDR3 length is 15 residues. The CDR3 sequence is CASSPRVMGQETQYF. CDR3 sequence (DNA): TGCGCCAGCAGCCCAAGGGTTATGGGCCAAGAGACCCAGTACTTC.

This clonotype occurred many times. The rearrangement joins TRBV20-1 to TRBJ1-1, with D unresolved. Germline assignment: CDR1 DFQATT and CDR2 SNEGSKA (reference sequence). The CDR3 loop spans 13 amino acids. Trimming cost V 0 bases and J 5 bases, with 10 bases left between them. In DNA, the CDR3 is TGCAGTGCTAGAGATCCCGTGGGGACTGAAGCTTTCTTT. Translated: CSARDPVGTEAFF.

This clonotype was counted ten times or more. A much more abundant neighbour one base away suggests this may be a read error. The gene calls are TRBV20-1 and TRBJ2-1, with unresolved D. V shed 5 bases and J shed 4 bases, with 3 bases lying between them. Germline V gene sequence: CDR1 DFQATT, CDR2 SNEGSKA (reference sequence). CDR3 length: 10 residues. Here the CDR3 DNA reads TGCAGTGCTTGGTACAATGAGCAGTTCTTC. It codes for CSAWYNEQFF.

This clonotype was detected ten times or more. The CDR3 sequence is CASSRGLAGAQETQYF. DNA of the CDR3: TGCGCCAGCAGCCGAGGACTAGCGGGAGCCCAAGAGACCCAGTACTTC. The V and J genes are TRBV4-1 and TRBJ2-5; 13 bases agree with TRBD2. J gave up 1 base and V 4 bases, and 3 bases lay outside the gene matches. Germline CDR1 is MGHRA and CDR2 is YSYEKL. The CDR3 contains 16 residues.

This clonotype was counted many times. This chain joins TRBV12-3 or TRBV12-4 and TRBJ2-1, with 11 nucleotides matching TRBD2. Losses at the gene ends were 5 bases for V and 0 bases for J; bases not matched to a gene: 12. CDR3 length: 19 residues. The CDR3 sequence is CASSNTGTSGPSSYNEQFF. CDR3 nucleotides: TGTGCCAGCAGTAACACCGGGACTAGCGGTCCTAGCTCCTACAATGAGCAGTTCTTC.

This clonotype was detected ten times or more. The rearrangement uses TRBV13 and TRBJ1-6; TRBD1 aligns across 11 bases. The CDR3 has 15 amino acids. Germline loops: CDR1 PRHDT, CDR2 FYEKMQ (reference sequence). The V and J ends lost 5 bases and 10 bases, in that order; junction bases with no gene match: 7. The CDR3 region is CASSTRTGGGSPLHF. CDR3 bases: TGTGCCAGCAGCACCAGGACAGGGGGCGGGTCACCCCTCCACTTT.

This chain uses TRBV18 with TRBJ2-3, with D possibly being TRBD2 (6 bases). Germline V gene lookup returns CDR1 KGHSH and CDR2 LQKENI. Trimming took 7 bases from V and 0 from J, leaving 20 bases between them. The CDR3 contains 17 residues. CDR3 in amino acids: CASLTTSGGTSTDTQYF. The DNA of the CDR3 is TGTGCCAGCTTGACGACGAGCGGCGGGACTAGCACAGATACGCAGTATTTT. The full variable domain, with the rest looked up from reference TRBV18 and TRBJ2-3, is NAGVMQNPRHLVRRRGQEARLRCSPMKGHSHVYWYRQLPEEGLKFMVYLQKENIIDESGMPKERFSAEFPKEGPSILRIQQVVRGDSAAYFCASLTTSGGTSTDTQYFGPGTRLTVL.

This clonotype was seen many times. CDR3 in amino acids: CASGGSLYEQYF. The CDR3 DNA reads TGTGCCAGCGGCGGGAGTCTCTACGAGCAGTACTTC. V gene TRBV7-2 combines with J gene TRBJ2-7, with TRBD2 matching over 7 bases. There are 12 residues in the CDR3. Trimming cost V 8 bases and J 3 bases; bases outside gene matches: 4. Germline CDR1 reads SGHTA; CDR2 reads FQGNSA.

The chain is built from TRBV5-1 and TRBJ2-5; D is possibly TRBD2 (6 bases). The CDR3 sequence is 14 residues long. From germline, CDR1 is SGHRS and CDR2 YFSETQ. V lost 1 base to trimming and J lost 1 base, with 8 bases between them. Here the CDR3 DNA reads TGCGCCAGCAGCTTGATGGGACTCCAAGAGACCCAGTACTTC. It yields the protein CASSLMGLQETQYF.

The sample holds many counts of this clonotype. The chain combines TRBV7-3 with TRBJ2-5; 7 nucleotides agree with TRBD2. Germline trimming cut 5 bases from V and 3 bases from J; bases unmatched to any gene: 3. CDR1 and CDR2 (germline): SGHTA, FQGTGA. This CDR3 region has 13 residues. The CDR3 protein is CASSSGLEETQYF. The CDR3 region has the DNA TGTGCCAGCAGCAGCGGACTAGAAGAGACCCAGTACTTC.